This T cell receptor beta chain was captured by sequencing in a study of CD8 T cells in ankylosing spondylitis. Study findings and constraints: Several of the motif variants were reported before in synovial fluid and blood from reactive arthritis.

In its sample, this clonotype was seen a few times. Its antigen remains unidentified. This CDR3 is 15 amino acids long. V was shortened by 0 bases and J by 0 bases, with 6 bases between the two germline ends. Per the germline V gene, CDR1 is LNHNV and CDR2 is YYDKDF (reference sequence). One entry per CDR3 protein, called by TCRdb with MiXCR from the 5' RACE reads. The sample holds 150,000 to 200,000 distinct CDR3 sequences, roughly 13% seen once. The chain links TRBV15 to TRBJ1-5; a weak D match, TRBD1 (5 bases). The clonotype was recovered from a female donor with ankylosing spondylitis or in good health (not recorded which). Sequenced: blood, either unsorted or a sorted T cell fraction (not recorded which). The CDR3 is CATSRDRASNQPQHF. The CDR3 nucleotides read TGTGCCACCAGCAGAGACAGGGCTAGCAATCAGCCCCAGCATTTT.